Given below is one T cell receptor (beta chain) in context. Its specificity is not known. This record comes from a study of OX40 agonist ivuxolimab in advanced cancers. Study information: In three patients, partial responses were observed, one with hepatocellular carcinoma and two with cutaneous melanoma.

Drawing of blood for sampling happened at baseline, at cycle 4 day 1, and at cycle 7 day 1. Clones were read by immunoSEQ multiplex PCR, and TCRdb kept only the in-frame ones, dropping some. The sample consists of 78,000 or so clones, about 88% of them appearing once. Findings and limits, study-wide: More expanded clones were seen, on average, in CD8+ T cells than in CD4+. It was also the case that some nonresponders had low normalized T-cell clonal expansion.

The CDR3 sequence is 13 residues long. The germline V gene encodes CDR1 MNHNS and CDR2 SASEGT. V lost 4 bases and J 6 bases, leaving 11 bases between the germline ends. The TCR originated in an adult with an advanced solid tumor such as melanoma, head and neck, liver or kidney cancer. The V and J genes are TRBV6-1 and TRBJ2-3, with D hard to call. The sequencing used CD4+ or CD8+ T cells sorted from blood, collected in a trial of the OX40 agonist ivuxolimab. CDR3 residues: CASSVAFGDTQYF. The CDR3 bases are TGTGCCAGCAGTGTGGCATTTGGGGATACGCAGTATTTT.